The present T cell receptor (beta chain) was sequenced within a study of blood T cell repertoires in COVID-19. For the study at large: T cells, B-cell-depleted T cells, or PBMCs supplied cDNA or gDNA.

Per the study methods: Scientists estimated how many nucleated cells there were by amplifying reference gene primers. Using immunoSEQ multiplex PCR, the repertoire was profiled, and TCRdb retains in-frame clones only, with some absent. The V and J calls and clone size come from that table; D and trimming were worked out from the DNA. This table holds 200,000 to 250,000 clones, 80% to 90% found once. The CDR3 extends over 16 amino acids. Per germline, CDR1 MNHEY and CDR2 SMNVEV (reference sequence). V was pared by 4 bases and J by 4 bases, with 10 bases of the junction left unmatched. V and J are TRBV27 and TRBJ2-7; 10 bases are a match to TRBD1. The receptor comes from an elderly woman with acute or convalescent COVID-19. Source material: peripheral blood. The CDR3 is CASSWGGGTGAYEQYF. CDR3 sequence (DNA): TGTGCCAGCAGTTGGGGAGGGGGGACAGGGGCATACGAGCAGTACTTC.